The 9 T cell receptor beta chains in this list originate from one sample, sequenced in a study of shared T cell receptors in the human thymus. Some clones are missing from TCRdb's copy, which holds only in-frame ones; the method was immunoSEQ multiplex PCR. Among roughly 700,000 clones listed, approximately 87% were seen once. The data were also submitted as part of a second study, on human thymus T cells.

Sequencing used thymocytes. Source of these receptors: a boy under two years old with a congenital heart defect.

The J gene is TRBJ2-2, the V gene TRBV27; no firm D call. Germline CDR1 reads MNHEY; CDR2 reads SMNVEV (reference sequence). CDR3 length: 13 residues. Trimming took off 6 bases at V and 7 bases at J, with 12 bases between the two ends. The CDR3 DNA sequence: TGTGCCAGCAGCGGCGAGGTTAGCGGGGAGCTGTTTTTT. This codes for CASSGEVSGELFF.

Remarks on this clone: This sample includes further DNA sequences coding for the same CDR3. CDR3 region: CASSPGLAGYNEQFF. CDR3 nucleotide sequence: TGTGCCAGCAGCCCGGGACTAGCGGGGTACAATGAGCAGTTCTTC. The chain links TRBV11-3 to TRBJ2-1, with 13 bases aligning to TRBD2. The CDR3 spans 15 residues. Germline V gives CDR1 SGHNT, CDR2 YENEEA. The V and J ends lost 5 bases and 4 bases, in that order; junction bases with no gene match: 2.

This chain joins TRBV6-6 and TRBJ2-3; 8 positions match TRBD1. The J segment lost 6 bases and the V segment lost 7 bases, leaving 12 bases of the junction unmatched. In germline, CDR1 is MNHNY, CDR2 SVGAGI (reference sequence). CDR3 length equals 15 residues. CDR3: CASNRQGNMADTQYF. The CDR3 DNA sequence: TGTGCCAGCAATCGACAGGGGAATATGGCGGATACGCAGTATTTT.

J is TRBJ2-7 and V is TRBV6-6, with D perhaps TRBD1 (6 bases). The CDR3 runs to 14 residues. Per the germline V gene, CDR1 is MNHNY and CDR2 is SVGAGI (reference sequence). Trimming pared 2 bases from V and 0 bases from J, leaving 8 bases between. Here the CDR3 reads CASSYDRYSYEQYF. The CDR3, as DNA: TGTGCCAGCAGTTACGACAGGTACTCCTACGAGCAGTACTTC.

Only a few counts were recorded for this clone. The chain links TRBV7-2 to TRBJ2-1, with 7 bases fitting TRBD1. The CDR3 is 16 amino acids. In germline, CDR1 is SGHTA, CDR2 FQGNSA. The V gene end was trimmed by 6 bases and the J gene end by 0 bases; junction bases not matched to a gene: 8. The CDR3 protein is CASRQGQPSSYNEQFF. The CDR3 DNA sequence: TGTGCCAGCAGGCAGGGACAGCCTAGCTCCTACAATGAGCAGTTCTTC.

The chain joins TRBV2 to TRBJ2-3; a weak D match, TRBD1 (6 bases). Trimming took 1 base from V and 0 from J, leaving 11 bases between them. The CDR3 consists of 16 residues. Germline V gene data show CDR1 as SNHLY and CDR2 as FYNNEI. CDR3 region: CASSEEGEESTDTQYF. The CDR3 nucleotides are TGTGCCAGCAGTGAAGAGGGGGAAGAGAGCACAGATACGCAGTATTTT.

The chain uses TRBV28 and TRBJ1-5, with 8 bases fitting TRBD1. Germline CDR1 and CDR2: MDHEN and SYDVKM. V gave up 8 bases and J gave up 0 bases; unmatched junction bases: 9. This CDR3 is built from 16 residues. CDR3 amino acids: CASLRTGRSSNQPQHF. The CDR3 DNA reads TGTGCCAGCCTTAGGACAGGGAGGAGTAGCAATCAGCCCCAGCATTTT.

The chain links TRBV5-1 to TRBJ1-2, with 10 bases fitting TRBD1. J gave up 5 bases and V 4 bases, and 11 bases lay outside the gene matches. This CDR3 is built from 16 residues. Germline V gene lookup returns CDR1 SGHRS and CDR2 YFSETQ. This chain's CDR3 is CASSPSGTGVGYGYTF. CDR3 coding DNA: TGCGCCAGCAGCCCTTCCGGGACAGGGGTCGGTTATGGCTACACCTTC. The whole variable domain, remainder taken from reference TRBV5-1 and TRBJ1-2, is KAGVTQTPRYLIKTRGQQVTLSCSPISGHRSVSWYQQTPGQGLQFLFEYFSETQRNKGNFPGRFSGRQFSNSRSEMNVSTLELGDSALYLCASSPSGTGVGYGYTFGSGTRLTVV.

The gene calls are TRBV7-9 and TRBJ1-4, with 8 bases fitting TRBD1. There are 14 residues in the CDR3. Per germline, CDR1 SEHNR and CDR2 FQNEAQ (reference sequence). V dropped 4 bases and J dropped 2; count of bases not matched to a gene: 0. The CDR3 region is CASSYRGTNEKLFF. The CDR3 nucleotides are TGTGCCAGCAGCTACAGGGGGACTAATGAAAAACTGTTTTTT.